The 11 T cell receptor beta chains presented below share a single source sample, sequenced in a study of blood T cell repertoires in COVID-19. The method was immunoSEQ multiplex PCR; TCRdb's version includes in-frame clones alone and lacks a portion of them. The sample has 250,000 to 350,000 clones, 87% seen once. Input material: PBMCs or T cells enriched from blood (not recorded which). These receptors came from a woman in her late teens or twenties who had recovered from COVID-19.

The CDR3 here is CASSEEIGVGQYF. For the CDR3, the DNA is TGTGCCAGCAGTGAAGAAATAGGGGTCGGGCAGTATTTT. This rearrangement joins TRBV2 to TRBJ2-3; weak D call: TRBD1 (5 bases). The CDR3 runs to 13 residues. V shed 1 base and J shed 11 bases, with 13 bases lying between them. Germline V gene lookup returns CDR1 SNHLY and CDR2 FYNNEI.

This rearrangement joins TRBV28 to TRBJ2-3; maybe TRBD2 (5 bases). This CDR3 contains 16 residues. Germline V gene sequence: CDR1 MDHEN, CDR2 SYDVKM. Trimming removed 3 bases from V and 0 bases from J, with 13 bases in between. Written as DNA, the CDR3 is TGTGCCAGCAGTTTCCATAGCGACCCTAGCACAGATACGCAGTATTTT. Translation: CASSFHSDPSTDTQYF.

This clone was recorded only once. The J gene is TRBJ2-2, the V gene TRBV7-3; 7 positions agree with TRBD1. V was pared by 2 bases and J by 1 base, with 4 bases of the junction left unmatched. This CDR3 has 16 amino acids. CDR1 is SGHTA and CDR2 is FQGTGA in the germline V gene. The CDR3 loop is CASSLYGTENTGELFF. CDR3 nucleotides: TGTGCCAGCAGCTTATACGGGACAGAGAACACCGGGGAGCTGTTTTTT.

This chain connects TRBV19 to TRBJ1-4, with D perhaps matching TRBD1 (6 bases). The germline V and J ends were trimmed by 4 bases and 0 bases, with 9 bases remaining between them. The CDR3 consists of 15 residues. Germline V gene lookup returns CDR1 LNHDA and CDR2 SQIVND (reference sequence). CDR3 protein: CASSKGQSTNEKLFF. The CDR3 DNA sequence: TGTGCCAGTAGTAAAGGACAGTCAACTAATGAAAAACTGTTTTTT.

The chain recombines TRBV28 with TRBJ1-4; 10 bases line up with TRBD1. The CDR3 covers 16 residues. V was clipped by 5 bases and J by 7 bases; unmatched bases: 10. The V gene's germline CDR1 is MDHEN and CDR2 SYDVKM. This chain's CDR3 is CASSKPGQGIFEKLFF. CDR3 nucleotide sequence: TGTGCCAGCAGTAAACCGGGACAGGGGATTTTTGAAAAACTGTTTTTT. The whole variable domain, filled in from reference TRBV28 and TRBJ1-4, reads DVKVTQSSRYLVKRTGEKVFLECVQDMDHENMFWYRQDPGLGLRLIYFSYDVKMKEKGDIPEGYSVSREKKERFSLILESASTNQTSMYLCASSKPGQGIFEKLFFGSGTQLSVL.

This clone has only one observation. The rearrangement joins TRBV2 to TRBJ2-5, with D unresolved. The CDR3 runs to 14 residues. Deletions cut 8 bases from V and 0 bases from J, with 13 bases between. The V gene's germline CDR1 is SNHLY and CDR2 FYNNEI. The CDR3 DNA reads as TGTGCCAGCTGCAGCGAGATGGACCAAGAGACCCAGTACTTC. Its protein product is CASCSEMDQETQYF.

CDR3 nucleotides: TGCAGCGTTATCGCGGGACTAGGGGATACGCAGTATTTT. Its translation is CSVIAGLGDTQYF. The V and J genes are TRBV29-1 and TRBJ2-3; 8 bases match TRBD2. V shed 5 bases, J shed 6 bases, and the junction held 7 bases outside the gene matches. The CDR3 consists of 13 residues. Germline CDR1 and CDR2: SQVTM and ANQGSEA.

Only one count was recorded for this clone. The chain has TRBV12-2 and TRBJ1-5. TRBV12-2 is given as a pseudogene. The length of the CDR3 is 16 residues. The CDR3 coding sequence is TGTGCAAGTCGAGGCCGCAGGGGAGGGGGTAATCAGCCCCAGCATTTT. Its translation is CASRGRRGGGNQPQHF.

The gene calls are TRBV7-2 and TRBJ1-3; TRBD1 agrees at 10 bases. The CDR3 contains 16 residues. Trimming took 1 base from V and 2 from J; bases not matched to a gene: 2. CDR1 is SGHTA, CDR2 FQGNSA, per germline. The chain's CDR3 is CASSLEGTGAGNTIYF. The CDR3, as DNA: TGTGCCAGCAGCTTAGAGGGGACAGGGGCTGGAAACACCATATATTTT.

A few counts support this clone. The chain uses TRBV10-3 and TRBJ2-7; the D gene is possibly TRBD2 (5 bases). CDR1 and CDR2 (germline): ENHRY, SYGVKD. V shed 4 bases and J shed 0 bases, with 10 bases lying between them. The CDR3 is 14 residues long. Here the CDR3 reads CAISGGLSSYEQYF. The CDR3 region has the DNA TGTGCCATCAGTGGTGGACTTTCCTCCTACGAGCAGTACTTC.

The chain combines TRBV20-1 with TRBJ2-7; D possibly corresponds to TRBD2 (5 bases). This CDR3 has 11 residues. Germline assignment: CDR1 DFQATT and CDR2 SNEGSKA (reference sequence). In DNA, the CDR3 is TGCAGCGGCCTCCGGGGCTACGAGCAGTACTTC. Amino acid sequence: CSGLRGYEQYF.